Listed below are T cell receptor beta chains from one sample, sequenced in a study of blood T cell repertoires in COVID-19. The method was immunoSEQ multiplex PCR; TCRdb's version includes in-frame clones alone and lacks a portion of them. The sample shows under 45,000 clones, about 85% of them seen only once. Sequenced input: peripheral blood. The receptor source for this set is a man aged 70-80 years with COVID-19, enrolled during active disease. The CDR3 runs from the conserved cysteine through the conserved F or W. D genes are given only for firm matches. Only part of the rows carry a size: once, few, many, or a class if the clone is expanded.

j_gene	v_gene	abundance	d_gene	CDR3nt	CDR3aa
TRBJ1-2	TRBV28	.	TRBD1	TGTGCCAGCAGTCTGGGGACAGGGGGCACCTATGGCTACACCTTC	CASSLGTGGTYGYTF
TRBJ2-7	TRBV5-4	.	TRBD1	TGTGCCAGCAGCAACAGGGGGTTGGAGCAGTACTTC	CASSNRGLEQYF
TRBJ2-5	TRBV11-2	.	.	TGTGCCAGCAGCTTTCAGGGTCGAGAGACCCAGTACTTC	CASSFQGRETQYF
TRBJ1-5	TRBV2	few	TRBD1	TGTGCCAGCAGCCTAGACAGGGTTCGCAATCAGCCCCAGCATTTT	CASSLDRVRNQPQHF
TRBJ2-3	TRBV3-1/TRBV3-2	.	TRBD2	TGTGCCAGCAGCCTTAGCGGGAGGAAGCGCACGCAGTATTTT	CASSLSGRKRTQYF
TRBJ2-1	TRBV20-1	.	TRBD2	TGCAGTGCTAGTCGGCCTAGCGGAAACAATGAGCAGTTCTTC	CSASRPSGNNEQFF
TRBJ2-7	TRBV30	.	TRBD2	TGTGCCTGGAGTGTTTCTAGCGGAGCCTACGAGCAGTACTTC	CAWSVSSGAYEQYF
TRBJ1-3	TRBV5-1	.	TRBD1	TGCGCCAGCAACACGGACAGGGGGAACTCTGGAAACACCATATATTTT	CASNTDRGNSGNTIYF
TRBJ2-7	TRBV19	few	.	TGTGCCAGTAAGAGGAGGCCTCTAGCCTACGAGCAGTACTTC	CASKRRPLAYEQYF
TRBJ1-2	TRBV6-5	.	.	TGTGCCAGCAGTTACTCAAGCGGGGCCGGATATGGCTACACCTTC	CASSYSSGAGYGYTF
TRBJ1-4	TRBV5-1	.	TRBD1	TGCGCCAGCAGCTCCGGGACAGGGGCCTATGCAACTAATGAAAAACTGTTTTTT	CASSSGTGAYATNEKLFF
TRBJ1-1	TRBV5-4	.	TRBD1	TGTGCCAGCAGCGGCGAGGACAGGGGCACTGAAGCTTTCTTT	CASSGEDRGTEAFF
TRBJ2-1	TRBV5-1	.	.	TGCGCCAGCAGCCCCGGGGGCGGGAGGGCCCAGGGGGCTGAGCAGTTCTTC	CASSPGGGRAQGAEQFF
TRBJ1-1	TRBV7-3	once	.	TGTGCCAGCAGCACCGACAGCTACACTGAAGCTTTCTTT	CASSTDSYTEAFF
TRBJ1-3	TRBV4-1	.	TRBD1	TGCGCCAGCAGCCAAACTACCGGGACAGGGAACGGAAACACCATATATTTT	CASSQTTGTGNGNTIYF
TRBJ2-7	TRBV5-1	.	TRBD1	TGCGCCAGCAGCTTGGCGACAGGGGGAACCTACGAGCAGTACTTC	CASSLATGGTYEQYF
TRBJ2-7	TRBV6-5	.	.	TGTGCCAGCAGTCTCGTGGGCAGGGACTACGAGCAGTACTTC	CASSLVGRDYEQYF
TRBJ2-3	TRBV18	.	TRBD1	TGTGCCAGCTCAGGACAGGGGGCAGATACGCAGTATTTT	CASSGQGADTQYF
TRBJ2-3	TRBV30	.	TRBD2	TGTGCCTGGAGGACTAGCGGGAGCACAGATACGCAGTATTTT	CAWRTSGSTDTQYF
TRBJ1-1	TRBV6-2/TRBV6-3	.	.	TGTGCCAGCAGTTACCATGGGGCAATGGGCACTGAAGCTTTCTTT	CASSYHGAMGTEAFF
TRBJ2-7	TRBV19	.	TRBD1	TGTGCCAGTAGTAAGAGACAGGGTACCTACGAGCAGTACTTC	CASSKRQGTYEQYF
TRBJ1-1	TRBV29-1	once	.	TGCAGCTCAGACAGGAGTCTTCGGAACACTGAAGCTTTCTTT	CSSDRSLRNTEAFF
TRBJ2-2	TRBV12-3/TRBV12-4	once	TRBD2	TGTGCCAGCAGTTCCTTAGCGGGCCGGGAGCTGTTTTTT	CASSSLAGRELFF
TRBJ2-7	TRBV27	.	.	TGTGCCAGCAGCCCTGGGGGAGGCATTGCCTACGAGCAGTACTTC	CASSPGGGIAYEQYF
TRBJ2-5	TRBV5-4	.	.	TGTGCCAGCAGCTTGCGACTAGTGCAAGAGACCCAGTACTTC	CASSLRLVQETQYF
TRBJ1-2	TRBV28	.	TRBD1	TGTGCCAGCAGCCCCGGACAGGGTCGGAACTATGGCTACACCTTC	CASSPGQGRNYGYTF
TRBJ2-3	TRBV19	.	TRBD2	TGTGCCAGTAGTAGCGGACTAGCGGGAGGGCGGGGAGATACGCAGTATTTT	CASSSGLAGGRGDTQYF
TRBJ2-1	TRBV9	.	TRBD1	TGTGCCAGCAGCGTAGCTGGGGGACAGGGCCACAATGAGCAGTTCTTC	CASSVAGGQGHNEQFF
TRBJ1-5	TRBV3-1/TRBV3-2	.	.	TGTGCCAGCAGCCAAGCAGGGATTGCCGGTCAGCCCCAGCATTTT	CASSQAGIAGQPQHF
TRBJ2-7	TRBV28	.	TRBD1	TGTGCCAGCAGTTTCTCCGGGACAGGGGAACGCGAGCAGTACTTC	CASSFSGTGEREQYF
TRBJ2-1	TRBV4-3	.	.	TGCGCCAGCAGCCAAGATCACAACGACAATGAGCAGTTCTTC	CASSQDHNDNEQFF
TRBJ2-7	TRBV15	.	TRBD2	TGTGCCACCAGCAGACAAACAGAGCGGGGCGAGCAGTACTTC	CATSRQTERGEQYF
TRBJ2-7	TRBV28	.	TRBD2	TGTGCCAGCAGTTTGATTGGGGGAGGGTACGAGCAGTACTTC	CASSLIGGGYEQYF
TRBJ2-7	TRBV4-1	.	TRBD2	TGCGCCAGCAGCCTTTACGCCCCGGCTAGCGGGAGTTCCTACGAGCAGTACTTC	CASSLYAPASGSSYEQYF
TRBJ1-6	TRBV7-9	.	TRBD1	TGTGCCAGCAGCTTAGAGCCAGGGGGTTTTTTTTCACCCCTCCACTTT	CASSLEPGGFFSPLHF
TRBJ2-1	TRBV5-4	.	TRBD2	TGTGCCAGCAGCTTGGAGGCGGGAGCTGAGCAGTTCTTC	CASSLEAGAEQFF
TRBJ1-2	TRBV7-3	few	.	TGTGCCAGCAGCTTAATCCCCATAGTCGGGGGAGATGGCTACACCTTC	CASSLIPIVGGDGYTF
TRBJ1-2	TRBV5-4	few	.	TGTGCCAGCAGCTTGGGAGGATCCGGAAACTATGGCTACACCTTC	CASSLGGSGNYGYTF
TRBJ1-2	TRBV5-6	.	.	TGTGCCAGCAGCTACACAGTGTCCTATGGCTACACCTTC	CASSYTVSYGYTF
TRBJ1-2	TRBV6-1	.	TRBD1	TGTGCCAGCAGTGAATTCGGACAGGGGATTAGTGGCTACACCTTC	CASSEFGQGISGYTF